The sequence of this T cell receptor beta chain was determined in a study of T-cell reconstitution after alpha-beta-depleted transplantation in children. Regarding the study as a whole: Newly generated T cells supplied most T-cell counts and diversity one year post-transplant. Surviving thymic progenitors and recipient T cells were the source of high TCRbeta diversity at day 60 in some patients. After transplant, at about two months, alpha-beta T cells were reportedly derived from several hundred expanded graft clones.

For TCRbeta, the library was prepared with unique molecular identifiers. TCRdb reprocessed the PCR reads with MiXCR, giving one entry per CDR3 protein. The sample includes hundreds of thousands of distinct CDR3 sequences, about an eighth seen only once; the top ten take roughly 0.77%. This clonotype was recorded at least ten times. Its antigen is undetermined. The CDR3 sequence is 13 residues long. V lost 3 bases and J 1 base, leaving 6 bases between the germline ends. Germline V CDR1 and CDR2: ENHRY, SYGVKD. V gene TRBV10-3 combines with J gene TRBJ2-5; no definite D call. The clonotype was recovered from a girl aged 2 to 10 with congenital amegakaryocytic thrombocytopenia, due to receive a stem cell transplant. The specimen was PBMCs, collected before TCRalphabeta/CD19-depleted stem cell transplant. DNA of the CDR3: TGTGCCATCAGTGATGGGTCCCAAGAGACCCAGTACTTC. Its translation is CAISDGSQETQYF.